Shown below are 8 T cell receptor beta chains from a single sample sequenced in a study of blood T cell repertoires in COVID-19. The repertoire was sequenced with immunoSEQ multiplex PCR; TCRdb's copy has only in-frame clones and lacks some. This sample yields roughly 100,000 clones, of which roughly 79% are seen a single time; 4% to 6% belongs to the top ten. The specimen was peripheral blood. The receptors were gathered from an elderly man with COVID-19, enrolled during active disease.

The chain is built from TRBV20-1 and TRBJ1-2, with unresolved D. V was trimmed by 3 bases and J by 0 bases, leaving 8 bases between them. The CDR3 runs to 13 residues. Germline V gives CDR1 DFQATT, CDR2 SNEGSKA (reference sequence). The CDR3 nucleotides read TGCAGTGCTAGTCCGGTTTCTAACTATGGCTACACCTTC. This encodes CSASPVSNYGYTF.

The chain employs TRBV9 and TRBJ1-4; 9 bases match TRBD1. Germline V gives CDR1 SGDLS, CDR2 YYNGEE. The V and J ends lost 4 bases and 6 bases, in that order; junction bases with no gene match: 7. This CDR3 is built from 15 residues. The CDR3 loop reads CASSLTWDRDEKLFF. CDR3 nucleotides: TGTGCCAGCAGCCTCACCTGGGACAGGGATGAAAAACTGTTTTTT.

The V gene is TRBV6-2 or TRBV6-3, the J gene TRBJ1-3, with TRBD1 identical over 8 bases. With V trimmed by 4 bases and J by 0 bases, 17 bases remained unmatched. CDR1 is MNHEY, CDR2 SVGEGT, per germline. CDR3 size: 20 residues. CDR3 coding DNA: TGTGCCAGCAGTTCCGAACGGACAGGGATTATTTCGAGCTCTGGAAACACCATATATTTT. The encoded protein is CASSSERTGIISSSGNTIYF.

This clone was detected once. The chain couples TRBV7-8 to TRBJ2-7; 7 positions match TRBD1. Germline V CDR1 and CDR2: SGHVS, FQNEAQ. This CDR3 has 15 residues. J was trimmed by 5 bases and V by 5 bases; bases with no gene match: 12. The CDR3 DNA follows: TGTGCCAGCAGCCCGACGACACAGGGGAGACACGAGCAGTACTTC. Amino acid sequence: CASSPTTQGRHEQYF. The full variable domain, its missing parts supplied by reference TRBV7-8 and TRBJ2-7, is GAGVSQSPRYKVAKRGQDVALRCDPISGHVSLFWYQQALGQGPEFLTYFQNEAQLDKSGLPSDRFFAERPEGSVSTLKIQRTQQEDSAVYLCASSPTTQGRHEQYFGPGTRLTVT.

The V call is TRBV30, the J call TRBJ1-3; no reliable D call. Trimming removed 5 bases at V and 0 bases at J, with 5 bases between. This CDR3 is built from 12 residues. Germline loops: CDR1 GTSNPN, CDR2 SVGIG (reference sequence). This CDR3 is CAWQDSGNTIYF. Here the CDR3 DNA reads TGTGCCTGGCAGGACTCTGGAAACACCATATATTTT.

In this sample, this clone turned up once. This sequence joins TRBV19 and TRBJ1-5; D is perhaps TRBD1 (5 bases). CDR1 is LNHDA, CDR2 SQIVND, per germline (reference sequence). This CDR3 is built from 13 residues. Deletions cut 7 bases from V and 8 bases from J, with 15 bases between. This chain's CDR3 is CASTKDSLEPQHF. CDR3 nucleotides: TGTGCCAGTACGAAAGACAGTCTAGAGCCCCAGCATTTT.

This clone has only a few counts. The chain recombines TRBV7-2 with TRBJ2-5, with D possibly being TRBD2 (7 bases). V shed 5 bases and J shed 3 bases, with 16 bases lying between them. CDR3 length: 15 amino acids. Per germline, CDR1 SGHTA and CDR2 FQGNSA. Here the CDR3 reads CASSARGGEEETQYF. The CDR3 coding sequence is TGTGCCAGCAGCGCTAGGGGGGGCGAGGAAGAGACCCAGTACTTC.

The chain couples TRBV30 to TRBJ1-2; D is possibly TRBD1 (5 bases). The CDR3 length is 11 residues. Trimming removed 0 bases from V and 7 bases from J, with 6 bases in between. The germline gives CDR1 GTSNPN, CDR2 SVGIG (reference sequence). CDR3 loop: CAWSVRGGYTF. In nucleotides, the CDR3 is TGTGCCTGGAGTGTAAGGGGTGGCTACACCTTC.